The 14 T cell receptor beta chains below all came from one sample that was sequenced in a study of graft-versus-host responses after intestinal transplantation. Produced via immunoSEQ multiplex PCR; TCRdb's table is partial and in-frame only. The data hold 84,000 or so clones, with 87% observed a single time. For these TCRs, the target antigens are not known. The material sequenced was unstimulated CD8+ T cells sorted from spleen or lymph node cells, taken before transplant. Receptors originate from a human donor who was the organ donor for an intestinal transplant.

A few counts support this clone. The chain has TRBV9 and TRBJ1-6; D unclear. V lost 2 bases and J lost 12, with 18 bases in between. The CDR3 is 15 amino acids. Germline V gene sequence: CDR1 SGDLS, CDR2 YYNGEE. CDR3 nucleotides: TGTGCCAGCAGCGTGGGAGGTCGCACTGGAGAACCCCTCCACTTT. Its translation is CASSVGGRTGEPLHF. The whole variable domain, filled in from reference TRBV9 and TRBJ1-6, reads DSGVTQTPKHLITATGQRVTLRCSPRSGDLSVYWYQQSLDQGLQFLIQYYNGEERAKGNILERFSAQQFPDLHSELNLSSLELGDSALYFCASSVGGRTGEPLHFGNGTRLTVT.

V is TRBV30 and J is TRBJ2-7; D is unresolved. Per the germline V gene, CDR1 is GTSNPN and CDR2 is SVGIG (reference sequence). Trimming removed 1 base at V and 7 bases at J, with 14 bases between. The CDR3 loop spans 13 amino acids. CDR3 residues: CAWSAPSPREQYF. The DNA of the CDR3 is TGTGCCTGGAGTGCCCCCTCTCCTCGGGAGCAGTACTTC.

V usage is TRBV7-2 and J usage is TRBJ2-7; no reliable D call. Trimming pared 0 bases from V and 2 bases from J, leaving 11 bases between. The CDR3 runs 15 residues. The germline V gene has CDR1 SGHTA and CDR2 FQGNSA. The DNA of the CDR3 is TGTGCCAGCAGCTTAGCGCCGCCACCTACCTACGAGCAGTACTTC. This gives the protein CASSLAPPPTYEQYF.

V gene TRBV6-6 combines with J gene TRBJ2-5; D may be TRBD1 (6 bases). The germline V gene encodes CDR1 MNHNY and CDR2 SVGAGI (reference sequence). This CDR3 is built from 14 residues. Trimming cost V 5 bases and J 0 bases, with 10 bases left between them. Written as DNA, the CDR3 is TGTGCCAGCAGTCCGGACAGAGACCAAGAGACCCAGTACTTC. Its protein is CASSPDRDQETQYF.

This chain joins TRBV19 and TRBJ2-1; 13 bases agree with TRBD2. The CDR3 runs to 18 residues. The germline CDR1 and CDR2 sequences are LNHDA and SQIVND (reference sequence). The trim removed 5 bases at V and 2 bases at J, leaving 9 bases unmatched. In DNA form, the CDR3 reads TGTGCCAGTAGTCCCCGAGGACTAGCGGGGGCCCCCTACAATGAGCAGTTCTTC. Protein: CASSPRGLAGAPYNEQFF.

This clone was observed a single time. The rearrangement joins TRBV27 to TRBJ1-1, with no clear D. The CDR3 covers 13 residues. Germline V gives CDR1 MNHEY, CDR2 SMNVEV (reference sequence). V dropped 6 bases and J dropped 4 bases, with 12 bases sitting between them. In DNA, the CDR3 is TGTGCCAGCAGGAGGTATGGGCGCACTGAAGCTTTCTTT. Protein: CASRRYGRTEAFF.

CDR3 region: CASSPNPGQGVLGGYTF. Here the CDR3 DNA reads TGTGCCAGCTCACCCAATCCGGGACAGGGGGTATTGGGCGGCTACACCTTC. The V and J genes are TRBV18 and TRBJ1-2; 11 bases match TRBD1. The length of the CDR3 is 17 residues. Germline CDR1 is KGHSH and CDR2 is LQKENI. The trim removed 3 bases at V and 8 bases at J, leaving 14 bases unmatched.

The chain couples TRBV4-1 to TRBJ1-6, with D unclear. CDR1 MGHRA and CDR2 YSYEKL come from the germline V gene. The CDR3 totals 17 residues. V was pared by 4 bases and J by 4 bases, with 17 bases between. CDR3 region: CASSLFPQVFYNSPLHF. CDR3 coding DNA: TGCGCCAGCAGCCTCTTTCCCCAAGTTTTTTATAATTCACCCCTCCACTTT.

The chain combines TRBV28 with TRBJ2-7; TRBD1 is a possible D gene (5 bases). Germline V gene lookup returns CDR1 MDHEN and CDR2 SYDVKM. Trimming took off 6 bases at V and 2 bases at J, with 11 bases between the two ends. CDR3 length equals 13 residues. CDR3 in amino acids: CASSVLQAYEQYF. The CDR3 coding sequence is TGTGCCAGCAGCGTACTACAGGCCTACGAGCAGTACTTC.

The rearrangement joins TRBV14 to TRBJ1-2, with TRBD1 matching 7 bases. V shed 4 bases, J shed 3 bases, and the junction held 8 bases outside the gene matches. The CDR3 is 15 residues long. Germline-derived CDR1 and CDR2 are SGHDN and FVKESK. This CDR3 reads CASSPTFQGDYGYTF. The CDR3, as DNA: TGTGCCAGCAGCCCTACCTTTCAGGGGGACTATGGCTACACCTTC.

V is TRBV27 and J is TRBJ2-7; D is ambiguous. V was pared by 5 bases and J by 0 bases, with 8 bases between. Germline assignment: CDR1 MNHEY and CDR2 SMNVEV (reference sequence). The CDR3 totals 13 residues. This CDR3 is CASSVGGSYEQYF. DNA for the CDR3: TGTGCCAGCAGTGTGGGCGGCTCCTACGAGCAGTACTTC.

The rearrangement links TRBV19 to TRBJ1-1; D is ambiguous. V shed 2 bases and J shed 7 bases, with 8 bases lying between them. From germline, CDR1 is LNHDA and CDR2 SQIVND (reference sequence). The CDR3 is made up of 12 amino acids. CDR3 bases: TGTGCCAGTAGTATAAATGGCGGTGAAGCTTTCTTT. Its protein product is CASSINGGEAFF.

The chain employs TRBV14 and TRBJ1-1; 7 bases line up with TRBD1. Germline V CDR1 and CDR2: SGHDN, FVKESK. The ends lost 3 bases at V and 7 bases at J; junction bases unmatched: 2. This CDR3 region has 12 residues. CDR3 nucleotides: TGTGCCAGCAGCCACAGGGGGTTTGAAGCTTTCTTT. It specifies CASSHRGFEAFF.

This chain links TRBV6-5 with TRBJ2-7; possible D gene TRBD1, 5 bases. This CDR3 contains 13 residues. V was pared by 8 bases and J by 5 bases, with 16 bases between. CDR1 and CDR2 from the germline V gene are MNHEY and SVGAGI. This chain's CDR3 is CASGVQGIDEQYF. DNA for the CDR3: TGTGCCAGCGGGGTGCAGGGCATCGACGAGCAGTACTTC.